Listed below are T cell receptor beta chains from one sample, sequenced in a study of naive and memory T cell subsets. TCRdb independently ran MiXCR on the UMI-ligation and nested PCR reads; one entry per CDR3 protein. The data hold some 83,000 distinct CDR3 sequences, with 8% to 9.5% observed a single time. Material: naive CD8+ T cells from blood. These receptors all come from a human donor in good health. Both conserved end residues are trimmed from each CDR3.

v_call	j_call	cdr3_aa
TRBV25-1	TRBJ2-5	ASVSRETQY
TRBV20-1	TRBJ2-1	SAREVARGNEQF
TRBV20-1	TRBJ2-1	SASRGSYNEQF
TRBV5-1	TRBJ2-1	ASSWGQGPSYNEQF
TRBV7-9	TRBJ2-2	ASSEPGQGNTGELF
TRBV15	TRBJ2-4	ATSWGPGKGAGAKNIQY
TRBV12-3/TRBV12-4	TRBJ1-1	ASSLSPTGNTEAF
TRBV15	TRBJ2-1	ATRIGLAEVEPSYNEQF
TRBV29-1	TRBJ2-3	SVDGGRAADTQY
TRBV29-1	TRBJ1-2	SVERREGYT
TRBV7-8	TRBJ2-1	ASSLKASSYNEQF
TRBV5-4	TRBJ2-5	ASSWDHPGQTQY
TRBV7-2	TRBJ2-1	ASSFGSGGGYEQF
TRBV5-6	TRBJ2-5	ASSFQGLGKETQY
TRBV27	TRBJ2-7	ASSRLRDEQY
TRBV10-3	TRBJ2-7	AISVVGPTSYEQY
TRBV29-1	TRBJ2-7	SVEDGEGADEQY
TRBV7-8	TRBJ2-1	ASSSRGHYGGPSYNEQF
TRBV7-3	TRBJ2-1	ASRADNEQF
TRBV4-3	TRBJ2-3	ASSQEWDTDTQY
TRBV4-3	TRBJ2-1	ASSQDVSGSSYNEQF
TRBV10-1	TRBJ1-4	ASGPGLPHGKLF
TRBV5-1	TRBJ2-7	ASSPRQGAREQY
TRBV7-9	TRBJ2-1	ASSPTTVYNEQF
TRBV7-9	TRBJ2-3	ASIQLRADTQY
TRBV20-1	TRBJ2-1	SARDLAGVIDEQF
TRBV29-1	TRBJ2-5	SVLLRDRGPVRETQY
TRBV27	TRBJ2-7	ASSLIGVGQGDEQY
TRBV28	TRBJ2-7	ASSPTGLRTYEQY
TRBV5-4	TRBJ2-3	ASSLVKGLAPITDTQY
TRBV15	TRBJ1-5	ATSLDRGHQPQH
TRBV29-1	TRBJ2-7	SVPGQSSYEQY
TRBV14	TRBJ1-2	ASSPRTGGPHGYT
TRBV9	TRBJ2-7	ASSSPAGTEQY
TRBV12-3/TRBV12-4	TRBJ1-1	ASSKPLTANTEAF
TRBV2	TRBJ2-5	ASSGGTQY
TRBV6-2/TRBV6-3	TRBJ2-1	ASSYRGNEQF
TRBV10-3	TRBJ1-2	AISDPDLNHGYGYT
TRBV29-1	TRBJ2-5	SVEGRSAETQY